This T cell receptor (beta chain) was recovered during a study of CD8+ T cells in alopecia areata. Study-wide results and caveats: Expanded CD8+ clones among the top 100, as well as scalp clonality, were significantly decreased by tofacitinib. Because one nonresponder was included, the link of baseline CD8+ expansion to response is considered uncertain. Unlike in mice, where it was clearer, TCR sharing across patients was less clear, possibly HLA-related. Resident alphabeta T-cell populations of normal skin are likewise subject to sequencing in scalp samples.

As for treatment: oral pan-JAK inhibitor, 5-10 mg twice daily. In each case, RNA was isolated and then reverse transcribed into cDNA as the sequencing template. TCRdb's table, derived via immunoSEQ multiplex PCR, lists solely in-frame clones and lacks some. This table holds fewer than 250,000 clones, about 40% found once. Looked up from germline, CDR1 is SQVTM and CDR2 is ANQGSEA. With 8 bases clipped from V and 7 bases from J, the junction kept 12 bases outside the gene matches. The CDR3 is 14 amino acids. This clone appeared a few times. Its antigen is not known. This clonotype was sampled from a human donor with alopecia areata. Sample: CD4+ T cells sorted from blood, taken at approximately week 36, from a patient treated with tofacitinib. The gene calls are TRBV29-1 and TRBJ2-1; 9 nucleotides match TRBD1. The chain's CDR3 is CSSTGQGMGNEQFF. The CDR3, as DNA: TGCAGCTCAACCGGACAGGGGATGGGTAATGAGCAGTTCTTC.